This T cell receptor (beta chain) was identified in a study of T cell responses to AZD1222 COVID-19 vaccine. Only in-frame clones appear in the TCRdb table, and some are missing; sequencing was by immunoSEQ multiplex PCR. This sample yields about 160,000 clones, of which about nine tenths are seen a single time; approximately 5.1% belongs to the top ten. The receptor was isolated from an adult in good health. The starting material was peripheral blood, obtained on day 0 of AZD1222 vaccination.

CDR3 nucleotide sequence: TGTGCCAGCAGGCCAGCATTAGTGGCAGATACGCAGTATTTT. Protein: CASRPALVADTQYF. V is TRBV2 and J is TRBJ2-3; D remains unclear. Germline CDR1 reads SNHLY; CDR2 reads FYNNEI. V shed 6 bases and J shed 4 bases, with 14 bases lying between them. This CDR3 region has 14 residues.